The rows below give T cell receptor beta chains drawn from one sample of a study of T-cell reconstitution after alpha-beta-depleted transplantation in children. A single record per CDR3 protein comes from TCRdb applying MiXCR to the PCR reads. The repertoire holds about 540,000 distinct CDR3 sequences, with 15% to 20% as singletons. The material sequenced was PBMCs from the stem cell graft donor, taken from the stem cell graft. These receptors were taken from a human donor who donated a stem cell graft to a child with acute lymphoblastic leukemia. Both conserved end residues are part of each CDR3. A D gene is named only where the DNA matches it firmly. Expanded clones are given a class, and other clones once, few, many or no size at all.

d_gene	v_gene	abundance	j_gene	CDR3aa	CDR3nt
NA	TRBV10-1	few	TRBJ2-7	CASALGVSYEQYF	TGCGCCAGCGCTCTTGGGGTCTCCTACGAGCAGTACTTC
NA	TRBV29-1	NA	TRBJ2-7	CSVEWASQHEQYF	TGCAGCGTTGAATGGGCAAGCCAACACGAGCAGTACTTC
NA	TRBV6-1	few	TRBJ2-3	CASSDLQRMYTQYF	TGTGCCAGCAGTGACCTACAGAGGATGTATACGCAGTATTTT
NA	TRBV5-4	NA	TRBJ2-5	CASSLGVDEETQYF	TGTGCCAGCAGCTTGGGGGTAGACGAAGAGACCCAGTACTTC
NA	TRBV27	NA	TRBJ1-5	CASSGSGRLGNQPQHF	TGTGCCAGCAGTGGATCAGGGAGGTTGGGCAATCAGCCCCAGCATTTT
TRBD2	TRBV5-1	few	TRBJ2-3	CASRPTSGSSDTQYF	TGCGCCAGCAGGCCTACTAGCGGGAGCTCAGATACGCAGTATTTT
TRBD2	TRBV2	NA	TRBJ2-7	CASSPASGRLSEQYF	TGTGCCAGCAGCCCGGCTAGCGGGAGATTGAGCGAGCAGTACTTC
NA	TRBV20-1	NA	TRBJ1-2	CSARDPIPERGYTF	TGCAGTGCTAGAGACCCTATCCCCGAGCGAGGCTACACCTTC
NA	TRBV11-3	NA	TRBJ2-4	CASSSRDWDIQYF	TGTGCCAGCAGCTCACGGGACTGGGACATTCAGTACTTC
NA	TRBV15	few	TRBJ1-2	CATSRDLSGWGYTF	TGTGCCACCAGCAGAGATCTTTCCGGATGGGGCTACACCTTC
TRBD2	TRBV20-1	NA	TRBJ2-1	CSARKTSGYYNEQFF	TGCAGTGCTAGGAAGACTAGCGGGTACTACAATGAGCAGTTCTTC
NA	TRBV7-9	NA	TRBJ2-2	CASSHQPAGELFF	TGTGCCAGCAGCCACCAACCGGCCGGGGAGCTGTTTTTT
NA	TRBV21-1	few	TRBJ1-5	CASSRGRVVLEDQPQHF	TGTGCCAGCAGCAGGGGGCGGGTAGTATTAGAGGATCAGCCCCAGCATTTT
TRBD1	TRBV12-3/TRBV12-4	NA	TRBJ2-2	CASSDRVAGELFF	TGTGCCAGCAGCGACAGGGTCGCCGGGGAGCTGTTTTTT
TRBD2	TRBV20-1	NA	TRBJ2-3	CSAFTSGREDTQYF	TGCAGTGCTTTTACTAGCGGGAGGGAGGATACGCAGTATTTT
TRBD2	TRBV3-1	NA	TRBJ2-7	CASLLPGLAVPYEQYF	TGTGCCAGCCTCCTTCCGGGACTAGCCGTACCCTACGAGCAGTACTTC
NA	TRBV19	few	TRBJ2-1	CASSVGTYSYNEQFF	TGTGCCAGTAGTGTCGGGACTTACTCCTACAATGAGCAGTTCTTC
NA	TRBV12-3/TRBV12-4	few	TRBJ2-7	CASSSYPSLGYEQYF	TGTGCCAGCAGTTCCTACCCCAGCTTGGGCTACGAGCAGTACTTC
TRBD2	TRBV6-1	many	TRBJ2-2	CASTSSGNSGELFF	TGTGCCAGCACGAGTAGCGGGAACAGCGGGGAGCTGTTTTTT
NA	TRBV20-1	NA	TRBJ1-3	CSARHSNTIYF	TGCAGTGCTCGTCATTCAAACACCATATATTTT
NA	TRBV3-1	many	TRBJ2-1	CASSGRYNEQFF	TGTGCCAGCAGCGGGAGGTACAATGAGCAGTTCTTC
NA	TRBV20-1	few	TRBJ2-7	CSARQRGGILYEQYF	TGCAGTGCTAGACAACGGGGCGGGATCTTGTACGAGCAGTACTTC
NA	TRBV6-1	few	TRBJ2-2	CASRLGGAVGELFF	TGTGCCAGCAGGCTCGGGGGCGCGGTCGGGGAGCTGTTTTTT
TRBD2	TRBV5-1	NA	TRBJ2-7	CASSPGLAGAGSYEQYF	TGCGCCAGCAGCCCCGGACTAGCGGGAGCGGGCTCCTACGAGCAGTACTTC
NA	TRBV20-1	NA	TRBJ1-1	CSARKDSNTEAFF	TGCAGTGCCAGAAAAGACAGCAACACTGAAGCTTTCTTT
TRBD1	TRBV24-1	few	TRBJ2-1	CATSGLFDRDYNEQFF	TGTGCCACCAGTGGCCTATTCGACAGGGACTACAATGAGCAGTTCTTC
NA	TRBV29-1	NA	TRBJ2-3	CSVNLDRAYF	TGCAGCGTTAATTTGGACAGAGCGTATTTT
NA	TRBV29-1	NA	TRBJ2-7	CSVEAAGHYEQYF	TGCAGCGTTGAAGCGGCAGGGCACTACGAGCAGTACTTC
TRBD1	TRBV24-1	NA	TRBJ1-2	CATSDWTGKSYGYTF	TGTGCCACCAGTGATTGGACAGGGAAGAGTTATGGCTACACCTTC
TRBD2	TRBV7-9	few	TRBJ2-1	CASSSSGTTSSYNEQFF	TGTGCCAGCAGCTCATCCGGGACTACAAGCTCCTACAATGAGCAGTTCTTC
NA	TRBV18	NA	TRBJ2-3	CASSPQGRVADTQYF	TGTGCCAGCTCACCCCAGGGTAGGGTTGCAGATACGCAGTATTTT
NA	TRBV27	many	TRBJ1-2	CASSFGANYGYTF	TGTGCCAGCAGTTTCGGGGCGAACTATGGCTACACCTTC
TRBD1	TRBV10-3	NA	TRBJ1-6	CAIASTGGNNSPLHF	TGTGCCATTGCCTCGACAGGGGGTAATAATTCACCCCTCCACTTT
NA	TRBV2	few	TRBJ1-2	CASSDPGPANYGYTF	TGTGCCAGCAGTGACCCAGGACCCGCTAACTATGGCTACACCTTC
TRBD2	TRBV6-4	NA	TRBJ2-3	CASSEEGGRGTDTQYF	TGTGCCAGCAGTGAGGAGGGCGGGAGAGGCACAGATACGCAGTATTTT
NA	TRBV10-3	NA	TRBJ1-3	CAIRDALSGNTIYF	TGTGCCATCAGAGACGCCCTCTCTGGAAACACCATATATTTT